One sample yielded the 8 T cell receptor beta chains listed below, sequenced in a study of T-cell memory formation after mild COVID-19. MiXCR, run by TCRdb on the 5' RACE reads, gives a single entry per CDR3 protein. The table includes some 100,000 distinct CDR3 sequences, approximately 10% detected once. Sequences were obtained from PBMCs or a T cell subset sorted from them (not recorded which). These receptor sequences come from a man between 18 and 29 years old who had mild COVID-19 (a few samples of this study predate the infection). Cell type and time point are not known.

This chain connects TRBV7-2 to TRBJ2-7; D is possibly TRBD1 (5 bases). The CDR3 spans 15 residues. V lost 3 bases and J lost 7, with 19 bases in between. Germline lookup yields CDR1 SGHTA and CDR2 FQGNSA. CDR3 protein: CASSFQRGYPREQYF. The CDR3 region has the DNA TGTGCCAGCAGCTTCCAAAGGGGATACCCTCGGGAGCAGTACTTC.

This clonotype was counted only a few times. The J gene is TRBJ2-5, the V gene TRBV4-1; D possibly corresponds to TRBD1 (6 bases). This CDR3 has 14 residues. Germline CDR1 and CDR2: MGHRA and YSYEKL. V lost 5 bases and J lost 0, with 10 bases in between. The CDR3 is CASSFGQNQETQYF. CDR3 in DNA: TGCGCCAGCAGCTTCGGACAGAACCAAGAGACCCAGTACTTC.

This clonotype was detected only a few times. The chain recombines TRBV10-3 with TRBJ2-5; 9 bases line up with TRBD1. The CDR3 has 18 residues. CDR1 is ENHRY, CDR2 SYGVKD, per germline. After removal of 0 bases from V and 0 bases from J, the junction contained 8 bases not matched to a gene. The CDR3 coding sequence is TGTGCCATCAGTGAGTCGCCGGGACAGGGCCACAACCAAGAGACCCAGTACTTC. Its protein product is CAISESPGQGHNQETQYF.

V and J are TRBV3-1 and TRBJ2-5; D unresolved. V shed 1 base and J shed 3 bases, with 12 bases lying between them. This CDR3 is 15 amino acids long. Germline V gives CDR1 LGHDT, CDR2 YNNKEL (reference sequence). CDR3 nucleotide sequence: TGTGCCAGCAGCCAAGGGGGTGGTTTCGAAGAGACCCAGTACTTC. It codes for CASSQGGGFEETQYF.

The chain joins TRBV6-5 to TRBJ2-2; a weak D match, TRBD2 (6 bases). Germline assignment: CDR1 MNHEY and CDR2 SVGAGI. The V end lost 0 bases, the J end lost 3 bases, and 8 bases lay between the germline ends. The CDR3 spans 15 residues. The CDR3, as DNA: TGTGCCAGCAGTTACTCAGGGACTTACACCGGGGAGCTGTTTTTT. This gives the protein CASSYSGTYTGELFF.

This clonotype came up a few times. J is TRBJ2-3 and V is TRBV15; D is unclear. Germline lookup yields CDR1 LNHNV and CDR2 YYDKDF (reference sequence). Trimming removed 0 bases from V and 0 bases from J, with 7 bases in between. CDR3 length: 15 residues. The CDR3 is CATSRDIRSTDTQYF. The CDR3 DNA is TGTGCCACCAGCAGAGACATTCGGAGCACAGATACGCAGTATTTT.

This chain connects TRBV7-8 to TRBJ2-5; 10 bases line up with TRBD2. CDR3 length: 17 amino acids. CDR1 is SGHVS and CDR2 is FQNEAQ in the germline V gene. The V and J ends lost 2 bases and 2 bases, in that order; junction bases with no gene match: 8. The CDR3 DNA reads as TGTGCCAGCAGCTTACGCCTAGCGGGAGAATGGCAAGAGACCCAGTACTTC. Protein product: CASSLRLAGEWQETQYF.

The V and J genes are TRBV6-5 and TRBJ2-1, with a weak D call TRBD2 (6 bases). Trimming cost V 8 bases and J 15 bases, with 17 bases left between them. CDR1 and CDR2 (germline): MNHEY, SVGAGI. The length of the CDR3 is 11 residues. The DNA of the CDR3 is TGTGCCAGCTTTCAAGCGGGTGACACGTTCTTC. Translation: CASFQAGDTFF.